This T cell receptor (beta chain) emerged from a study of OX40 agonist ivuxolimab in advanced cancers. Study in general: Three patients had partial responses: one hepatocellular carcinoma, two cutaneous melanoma. Study-wide results and limits: Normalized T-cell clonal expansion was also low in some nonresponders.

Produced via immunoSEQ multiplex PCR; TCRdb's table is partial and in-frame only. In the table there are 40,000 to 50,000 clones, over 65% of which are singletons. The table lists this clone with a few counts. Its antigen is as yet unknown. Systemic immunosuppression or autoimmune disease history was grounds to exclude patients. The sample consisted of CD4+ or CD8+ T cells sorted from blood, taken in a trial of the OX40 agonist ivuxolimab. This clonotype was obtained from an adult with an advanced solid tumor such as melanoma, head and neck, liver or kidney cancer.

CDR3: CASSIDVGGTYNEQFF. CDR3 DNA sequence: TGTGCCAGTAGTATAGATGTGGGGGGGACCTACAATGAGCAGTTCTTC. This chain links TRBV19 with TRBJ2-1; 7 bases map to TRBD2. This CDR3 has 16 amino acids. J lost 2 bases, V lost 0 bases, and 4 bases had no gene match. The germline gives CDR1 LNHDA, CDR2 SQIVND (reference sequence). Full variable domain (remainder filled in from reference TRBV19 and TRBJ2-1): DGGITQSPKYLFRKEGQNVTLSCEQNLNHDAMYWYRQDPGQGLRLIYYSQIVNDFQKGDIAEGYSVSREKKESFPLTVTSAQKNPTAFYLCASSIDVGGTYNEQFFGPGTRLTVL.